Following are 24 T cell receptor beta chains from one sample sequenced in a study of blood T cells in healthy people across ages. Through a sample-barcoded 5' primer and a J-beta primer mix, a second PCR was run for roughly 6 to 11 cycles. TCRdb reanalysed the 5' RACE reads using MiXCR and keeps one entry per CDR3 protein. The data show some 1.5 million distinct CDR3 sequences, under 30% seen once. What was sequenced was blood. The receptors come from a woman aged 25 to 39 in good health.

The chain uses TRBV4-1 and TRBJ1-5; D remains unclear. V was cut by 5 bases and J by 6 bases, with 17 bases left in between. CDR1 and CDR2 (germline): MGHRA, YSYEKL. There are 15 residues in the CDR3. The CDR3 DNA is TGCGCCAGCAGCGAAAGTCCCACGGGAATTCAGCCCCAGCATTTT. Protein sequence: CASSESPTGIQPQHF.

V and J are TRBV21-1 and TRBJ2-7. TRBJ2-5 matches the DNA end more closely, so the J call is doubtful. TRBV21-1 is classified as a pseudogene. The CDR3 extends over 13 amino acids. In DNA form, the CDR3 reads TGTGCCAGCAGCAAGCGACCGCCAGAGACCCAGTACTTC. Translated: CASSKRPPETQYF.

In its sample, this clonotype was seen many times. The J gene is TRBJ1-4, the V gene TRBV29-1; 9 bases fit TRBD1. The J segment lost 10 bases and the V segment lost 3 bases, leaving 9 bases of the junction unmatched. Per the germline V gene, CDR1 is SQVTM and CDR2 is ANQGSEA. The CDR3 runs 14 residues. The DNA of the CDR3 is TGCAGCGTTGAGGCTACAGGGGGCGCAGGAAAACTGTTTTTT. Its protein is CSVEATGGAGKLFF.

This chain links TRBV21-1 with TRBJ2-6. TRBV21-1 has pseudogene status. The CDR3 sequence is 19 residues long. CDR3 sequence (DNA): TGTGCCAGCAGCAAAACGGCAGGCCGGAACCCTTCTGGGGCCAACGTCCTGACTTTC. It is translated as CASSKTAGRNPSGANVLTF.

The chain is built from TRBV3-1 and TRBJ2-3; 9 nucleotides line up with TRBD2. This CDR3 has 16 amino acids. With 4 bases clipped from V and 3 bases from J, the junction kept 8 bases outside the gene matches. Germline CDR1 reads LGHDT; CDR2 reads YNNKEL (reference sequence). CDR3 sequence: CASSRGTSRQTDTQYF. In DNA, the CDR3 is TGTGCCAGCAGCCGAGGGACTAGCAGACAAACAGATACGCAGTATTTT.

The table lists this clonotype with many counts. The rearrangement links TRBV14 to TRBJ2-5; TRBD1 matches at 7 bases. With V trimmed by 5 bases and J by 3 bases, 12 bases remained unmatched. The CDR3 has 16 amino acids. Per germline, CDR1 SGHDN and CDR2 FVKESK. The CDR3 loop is CASSSRGDRVKETQYF. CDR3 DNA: TGTGCCAGCAGCTCAAGAGGCGACAGGGTAAAAGAGACCCAGTACTTC. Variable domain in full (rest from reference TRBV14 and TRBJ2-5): EAGVTQFPSHSVIEKGQTVTLRCDPISGHDNLYWYRRVMGKEIKFLLHFVKESKQDESGMPNNRFLAERTGGTYSTLKVQPAELEDSGVYFCASSSRGDRVKETQYFGPGTRLLVL.

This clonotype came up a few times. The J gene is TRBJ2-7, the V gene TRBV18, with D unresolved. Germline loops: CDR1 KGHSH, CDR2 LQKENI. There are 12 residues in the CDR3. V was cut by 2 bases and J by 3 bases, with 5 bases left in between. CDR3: CASSPFDYEQYF. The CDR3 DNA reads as TGTGCCAGCTCACCATTCGACTACGAGCAGTACTTC.

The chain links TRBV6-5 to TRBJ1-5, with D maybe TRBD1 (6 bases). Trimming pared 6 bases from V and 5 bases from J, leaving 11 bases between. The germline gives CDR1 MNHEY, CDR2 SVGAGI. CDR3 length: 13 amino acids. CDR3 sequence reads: CASRKTGHQPQHF. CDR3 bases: TGTGCCAGCAGGAAGACAGGACATCAGCCCCAGCATTTT.

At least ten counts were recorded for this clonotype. CDR3 coding DNA: TGTGCCGCCCAAGGCGGGGACAGAGCCTACGAGCAGTACTTC. This translates into CAAQGGDRAYEQYF. This sequence joins TRBV10-3 and TRBJ2-7; weak D call: TRBD1 (7 bases). V shed 11 bases and J shed 2 bases, with 19 bases lying between them. This CDR3 is built from 14 residues. Germline V gene sequence: CDR1 ENHRY, CDR2 SYGVKD.

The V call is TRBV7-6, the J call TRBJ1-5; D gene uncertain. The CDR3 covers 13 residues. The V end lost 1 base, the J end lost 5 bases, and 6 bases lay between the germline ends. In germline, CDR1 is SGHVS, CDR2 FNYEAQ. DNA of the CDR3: TGTGCCAGCAGCTTAGGGCATGATCAGCCCCAGCATTTT. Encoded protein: CASSLGHDQPQHF.

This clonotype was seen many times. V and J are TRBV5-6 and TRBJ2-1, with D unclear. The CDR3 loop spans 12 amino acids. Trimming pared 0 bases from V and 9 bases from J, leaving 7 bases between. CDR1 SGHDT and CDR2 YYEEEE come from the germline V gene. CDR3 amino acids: CASSLAPAEQFF. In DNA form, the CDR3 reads TGTGCCAGCAGCTTGGCCCCGGCTGAGCAGTTCTTC.

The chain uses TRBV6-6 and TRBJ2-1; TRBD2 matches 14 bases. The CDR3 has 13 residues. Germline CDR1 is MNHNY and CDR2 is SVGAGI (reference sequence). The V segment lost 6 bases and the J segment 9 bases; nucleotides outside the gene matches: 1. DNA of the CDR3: TGTGCCAGCAGGGGACTAGCGGGAGCTGAGCAGTTCTTC. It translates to CASRGLAGAEQFF.

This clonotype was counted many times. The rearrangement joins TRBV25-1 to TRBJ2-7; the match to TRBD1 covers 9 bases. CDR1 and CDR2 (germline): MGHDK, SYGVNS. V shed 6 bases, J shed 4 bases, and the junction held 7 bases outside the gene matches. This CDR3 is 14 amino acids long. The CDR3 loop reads CASREQGAGYEQYF. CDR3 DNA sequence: TGTGCCAGCAGGGAACAGGGGGCAGGTTACGAGCAGTACTTC.

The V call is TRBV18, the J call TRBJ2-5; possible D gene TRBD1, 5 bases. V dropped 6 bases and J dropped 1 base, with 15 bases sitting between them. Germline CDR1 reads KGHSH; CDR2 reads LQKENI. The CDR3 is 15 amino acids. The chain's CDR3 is CASSQGWSGQETQYF. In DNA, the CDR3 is TGTGCCAGCTCGCAGGGTTGGAGTGGCCAAGAGACCCAGTACTTC.

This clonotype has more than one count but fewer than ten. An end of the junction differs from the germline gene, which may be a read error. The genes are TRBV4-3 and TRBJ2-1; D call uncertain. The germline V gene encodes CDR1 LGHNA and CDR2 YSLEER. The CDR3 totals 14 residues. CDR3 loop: CASSHPSRSNEQFF. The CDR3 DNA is TGCGCCAGCAGCCATCCCTCGAGGAGTAATGAGCAGTTTTTC.

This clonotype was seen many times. DNA for the CDR3: TGCAGCGTTGAACAGGCAGAACAAGAGACCCAGTACTTC. Translation: CSVEQAEQETQYF. The chain couples TRBV29-1 to TRBJ2-5; D not resolved. V was clipped by 2 bases and J by 2 bases, with 9 bases between them. The CDR3 covers 13 residues. Germline-derived CDR1 and CDR2 are SQVTM and ANQGSEA.

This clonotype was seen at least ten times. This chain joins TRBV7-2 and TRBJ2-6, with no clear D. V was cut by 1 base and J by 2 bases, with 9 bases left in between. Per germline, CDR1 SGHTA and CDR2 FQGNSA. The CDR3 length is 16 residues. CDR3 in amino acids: CASSLVRWPGANVLTF. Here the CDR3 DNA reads TGTGCCAGCAGCTTAGTTAGGTGGCCTGGGGCCAACGTCCTGACTTTC.

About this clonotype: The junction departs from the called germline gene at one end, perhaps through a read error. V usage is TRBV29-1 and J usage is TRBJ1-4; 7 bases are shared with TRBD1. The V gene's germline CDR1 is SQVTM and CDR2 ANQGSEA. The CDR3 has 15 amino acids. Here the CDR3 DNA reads TGCAGCGTTCTCCCCCGACAGGGTACTAATGAAAAACGGTTTTTT. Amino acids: CSVLPRQGTNEKRFF.

The CDR3 loop is CASTFGFTGELFF. CDR3 nucleotide sequence: TGTGCCAGCACCTTTGGATTCACCGGGGAGCTGTTTTTT. The J gene is TRBJ2-2, the V gene TRBV7-2, with D hard to call. Germline values: CDR1 SGHTA, CDR2 FQGNSA. The V end lost 7 bases, the J end lost 4 bases, and 10 bases lay between the germline ends. The CDR3 has 13 residues.

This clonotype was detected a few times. CDR3 amino acids: CASSGFDSTNGYTF. In DNA, the CDR3 is TGTGCCAGCAGTGGGTTTGACAGCACAAATGGCTACACCTTC. The chain has TRBV2 and TRBJ1-2, with D tentatively TRBD1 (5 bases). Trimming removed 4 bases at V and 6 bases at J, with 15 bases between. The germline CDR1 and CDR2 sequences are SNHLY and FYNNEI. CDR3 length equals 14 residues.

The CDR3 bases are TGCAGTGCTAGAGATCCCAGCGGGGGGGCATTAGATACGCAGTATTTT. This translates into CSARDPSGGALDTQYF. The V call is TRBV20-1, the J call TRBJ2-3, with TRBD2 identical over 10 bases. The trim removed 0 bases at V and 5 bases at J, leaving 8 bases unmatched. CDR3 length: 16 amino acids. The germline V gene has CDR1 DFQATT and CDR2 SNEGSKA (reference sequence).

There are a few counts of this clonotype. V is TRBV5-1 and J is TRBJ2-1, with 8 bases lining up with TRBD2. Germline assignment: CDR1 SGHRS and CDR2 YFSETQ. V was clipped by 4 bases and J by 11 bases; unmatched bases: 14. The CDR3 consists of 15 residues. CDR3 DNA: TGCGCCAGCAGCCCTCCGGGACTAGACACAATGAAGCAGTTCTTC. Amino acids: CASSPPGLDTMKQFF.

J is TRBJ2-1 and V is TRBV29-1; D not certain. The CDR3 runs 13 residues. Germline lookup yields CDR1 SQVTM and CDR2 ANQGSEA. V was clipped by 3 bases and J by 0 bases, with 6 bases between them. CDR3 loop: CSVEPGSYNEQFF. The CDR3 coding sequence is TGCAGCGTTGAGCCGGGCTCCTACAATGAGCAGTTCTTC.

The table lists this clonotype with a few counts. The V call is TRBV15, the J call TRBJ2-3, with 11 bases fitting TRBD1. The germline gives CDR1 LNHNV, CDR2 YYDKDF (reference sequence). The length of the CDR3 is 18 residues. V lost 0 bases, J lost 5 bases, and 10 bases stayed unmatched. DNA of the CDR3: TGTGCCACCAGCAGAGATTTTGGACAGGGGGCGCCGGGAGATACGCAGTATTTT. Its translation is CATSRDFGQGAPGDTQYF.